The clone carrying this T cell receptor (beta chain) has a handful of counts. TCRdb itself ran the RT-PCR reads through MiXCR, one entry per CDR3 protein. The sample yields about 700,000 distinct CDR3 sequences, 13% to 15% seen once. Germline CDR1 is SGHRS and CDR2 is YFSETQ. This CDR3 has 16 residues. The V end lost 6 bases, the J end lost 1 base, and 18 bases lay between the germline ends. This sequence was found in a female donor in good health, serving as a healthy control. Sequencing was performed on memory CD4+ T cells from blood. This chain joins TRBV5-1 and TRBJ2-3, with D perhaps matching TRBD1 (6 bases). The CDR3 region has the DNA TGCGCCAGCACCTGGGGACAATTAGGAGGCACAGATACGCAGTATTTT. Translating gives CASTWGQLGGTDTQYF.